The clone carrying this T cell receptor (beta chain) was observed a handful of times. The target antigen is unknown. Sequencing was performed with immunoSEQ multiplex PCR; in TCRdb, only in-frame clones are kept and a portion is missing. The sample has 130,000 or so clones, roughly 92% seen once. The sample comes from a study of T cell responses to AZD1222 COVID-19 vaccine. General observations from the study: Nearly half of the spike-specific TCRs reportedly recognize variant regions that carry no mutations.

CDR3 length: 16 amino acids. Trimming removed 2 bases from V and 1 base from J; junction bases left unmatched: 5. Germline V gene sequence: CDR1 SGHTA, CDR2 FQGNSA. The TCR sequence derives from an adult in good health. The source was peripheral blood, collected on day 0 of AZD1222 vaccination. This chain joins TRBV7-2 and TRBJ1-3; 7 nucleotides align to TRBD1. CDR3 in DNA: TGTGCCAGCAGCTTATCCGGGACAGAATCTGGAAACACCATATATTTT. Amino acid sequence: CASSLSGTESGNTIYF.